The 18 T cell receptor beta chains below were found in one sample sequenced in a study of response to subunit inactivated influenza vaccine. TCRdb recomputed calls from the RT-PCR reads with MiXCR, one row per CDR3 protein. The repertoire consists of approximately 530,000 distinct CDR3 sequences, with 13% occurring once and the leading ten covering around 13%. Sequences were derived from PBMCs from blood, sampled more than 35 days after vaccination. These receptors were obtained from a man in his fifties or sixties who received an inactivated influenza vaccine.

This clonotype was seen only a few times. The chain employs TRBV6-1 and TRBJ2-7; TRBD1 might be the D (5 bases). The CDR3 loop spans 17 amino acids. Trimming took 4 bases from V and 1 from J, leaving 20 bases between them. Per germline, CDR1 MNHNS and CDR2 SASEGT. CDR3 sequence: CASSVQHPREQSYEQYF. For the CDR3, the DNA is TGTGCCAGCAGTGTCCAACACCCCAGGGAACAGTCCTACGAGCAGTACTTC.

This clonotype was seen only a few times. This chain uses TRBV4-2 with TRBJ2-7; 10 bases fit TRBD2. The CDR3 sequence is 17 residues long. V lost 0 bases to trimming and J lost 1 base; unmatched junction nucleotides: 6. CDR1 and CDR2 (germline): LGHNA, YNFKEQ. DNA of the CDR3: TGTGCCAGCAGCCAAGATTTGGCTAGCGGGAGTTCCTACGAGCAGTACTTC. This encodes CASSQDLASGSSYEQYF.

This clonotype was recorded many times. V usage is TRBV5-1 and J usage is TRBJ1-2; weak D call: TRBD1 (6 bases). The CDR3 has 16 residues. Germline assignment: CDR1 SGHRS and CDR2 YFSETQ. Trimming removed 0 bases at V and 3 bases at J, with 15 bases between. For the CDR3, the DNA is TGCGCCAGCAGCTTGGAGGGCAGGGGTAACGACTATGGCTACACCTTC. Translated, it gives CASSLEGRGNDYGYTF.

V and J are TRBV7-9 and TRBJ2-7, with 7 positions matching TRBD2. J lost 7 bases, V lost 10 bases, and 10 bases had no gene match. The CDR3 consists of 12 residues. Germline CDR1 SEHNR, CDR2 FQNEAQ (reference sequence). The CDR3 DNA reads as TGTGCCACCGGCCGGGGGGTCTCTGAGCAGTACTTC. Protein: CATGRGVSEQYF.

This clonotype was picked up many times. V and J are TRBV29-1 and TRBJ2-1; 9 nucleotides match TRBD1. V gave up 3 bases and J gave up 7 bases; unmatched junction bases: 10. Germline V gene sequence: CDR1 SQVTM, CDR2 ANQGSEA. CDR3 length: 15 amino acids. This CDR3 is CSVDGNRGPFNEQFF. Written as DNA, the CDR3 is TGCAGCGTTGATGGGAACAGGGGGCCTTTTAATGAGCAGTTCTTC.

This chain uses TRBV9 with TRBJ2-7; D may be TRBD2 (5 bases). The germline gives CDR1 SGDLS, CDR2 YYNGEE. V was trimmed by 4 bases and J by 3 bases, leaving 17 bases between them. The CDR3 runs to 15 residues. The CDR3 DNA reads TGTGCCAGCAGCCCCAGCGGAGCCCTTCGCTACGAGCAGTACTTC. Its protein product is CASSPSGALRYEQYF.

The chain combines TRBV7-2 with TRBJ2-1; 10 nucleotides match TRBD2. CDR3 size: 16 residues. Trimming took 4 bases from V and 8 from J; bases not matched to a gene: 11. From germline, CDR1 is SGHTA and CDR2 FQGNSA. CDR3 nucleotides: TGTGCCAGCAGCTCGATTCTAGCGGGAGTGCGTGATGAGCAGTTCTTC. Its protein is CASSSILAGVRDEQFF.

The gene calls are TRBV6-5 and TRBJ2-7, with 7 bases that match TRBD1. After removal of 2 bases from V and 3 bases from J, the junction contained 19 bases not matched to a gene. There are 19 residues in the CDR3. Germline values: CDR1 MNHEY, CDR2 SVGAGI. The CDR3 spells CASSYRTGTARQGCYEQYF. CDR3 in DNA: TGTGCCAGCAGTTACAGAACAGGTACGGCCCGACAGGGCTGCTACGAGCAGTACTTC.

The chain carries TRBV6-5 and TRBJ2-7; D is tentatively TRBD1 or TRBD2 (5 bases each). Germline loops: CDR1 MNHEY, CDR2 SVGAGI. The CDR3 length is 15 residues. Trimming took 2 bases from V and 2 from J, leaving 13 bases between them. The CDR3 here is CASSYPGRDPYEQYF. The CDR3 nucleotides read TGTGCCAGCAGTTACCCTGGCAGGGACCCCTACGAGCAGTACTTC.

This clonotype was seen more than once but under ten times. V gene TRBV11-2 combines with J gene TRBJ2-7; D is undetermined. V gave up 1 base and J gave up 2 bases, with 6 bases separating them. Germline CDR1 is SGHAT and CDR2 is FQNNGV. The CDR3 extends over 13 amino acids. The CDR3 is CASSLVYPYEQYF. The CDR3 bases are TGTGCCAGCAGCTTAGTTTATCCCTACGAGCAGTACTTC.

The J gene is TRBJ1-2, the V gene TRBV30; the match to TRBD1 covers 7 bases. CDR1 is GTSNPN, CDR2 SVGIG, per germline (reference sequence). Trimming at V came to 0 bases and at J to 8 bases, leaving 9 bases not matched to a gene. The CDR3 has 14 amino acids. Here the CDR3 reads CAWSVLWDSGGYTF. Written as DNA, the CDR3 is TGTGCCTGGAGTGTACTCTGGGACAGCGGCGGCTACACCTTC.

The chain has TRBV7-9 and TRBJ1-2; D is unclear. The CDR3 is made up of 13 amino acids. Germline loops: CDR1 SEHNR, CDR2 FQNEAQ (reference sequence). The germline V and J ends were trimmed by 4 bases and 4 bases, with 10 bases remaining between them. The CDR3 DNA reads TGTGCCAGCAGCTATGGCGAAGTCTATGGCTACACCTTC. It specifies CASSYGEVYGYTF. The variable domain in full, with the rest retrieved from reference TRBV7-9 and TRBJ1-2, is DTGVSQNPRHKITKRGQNVTFRCDPISEHNRLYWYRQTLGQGPEFLTYFQNEAQLEKSRLLSDRFSAERPKGSFSTLEIQRTEQGDSAMYLCASSYGEVYGYTFGSGTRLTVV.

This rearrangement joins TRBV24-1 to TRBJ2-1; the D is unclear. V lost 9 bases, J lost 0 bases, and 8 bases lay in between. Germline-derived CDR1 and CDR2 are KGHDR and SFDVKD. This CDR3 contains 13 residues. Written as DNA, the CDR3 is TGTGCCACCCAGCCAGACTCCTACAATGAGCAGTTCTTC. Translated, it gives CATQPDSYNEQFF.

This clonotype was seen repeatedly, ten times or more. This chain joins TRBV28 and TRBJ2-7; no firm D call. From germline, CDR1 is MDHEN and CDR2 SYDVKM. V lost 3 bases to trimming and J lost 0 bases, with 9 bases between them. The CDR3 is made up of 14 amino acids. The CDR3 DNA follows: TGTGCCAGCAGTTTCGTAGCCCTCTCCTACGAGCAGTACTTC. Its protein product is CASSFVALSYEQYF.

The chain couples TRBV4-2 to TRBJ2-7; unclear D gene. The V end was cut by 4 bases, the J end by 0 bases, with 16 bases between. Germline V lookup: CDR1 LGHNA, CDR2 YNFKEQ. This CDR3 is 16 amino acids long. CDR3 DNA: TGTGCCAGCAGCCCAGTGGCAGGTCAAGTCTCCTACGAGCAGTACTTC. It translates to CASSPVAGQVSYEQYF.

The chain combines TRBV20-1 with TRBJ2-1; 10 nucleotides align to TRBD2. Germline lookup yields CDR1 DFQATT and CDR2 SNEGSKA (reference sequence). V trimming: 0 bases; J trimming: 9 bases; junction bases outside the gene matches: 8. The CDR3 spans 15 residues. The chain's CDR3 is CSARDYASGSTEQFF. CDR3 DNA: TGCAGTGCTAGAGATTACGCTAGCGGGAGTACTGAGCAGTTCTTC.

The CDR3 DNA is TGTGCCATCAGTGAGAGAAGAGGGACAAACACCGGGGAGCTGTTTTTT. Translating it yields CAISERRGTNTGELFF. The rearrangement uses TRBV10-3 and TRBJ2-2; D is possibly TRBD1 (6 bases). Germline-derived CDR1 and CDR2 are ENHRY and SYGVKD. Trimming pared 2 bases from V and 2 bases from J, leaving 12 bases between. The CDR3 runs to 16 residues.

V is TRBV28 and J is TRBJ1-1; D gene unclear. With 8 bases removed from V and 0 bases from J, the gap between germline ends came to 10 bases. The CDR3 is 13 amino acids. Germline V gives CDR1 MDHEN, CDR2 SYDVKM. In nucleotides, the CDR3 is TGTGCCAGCGGGAGAGGCCTGAACACTGAAGCTTTCTTT. As protein: CASGRGLNTEAFF.